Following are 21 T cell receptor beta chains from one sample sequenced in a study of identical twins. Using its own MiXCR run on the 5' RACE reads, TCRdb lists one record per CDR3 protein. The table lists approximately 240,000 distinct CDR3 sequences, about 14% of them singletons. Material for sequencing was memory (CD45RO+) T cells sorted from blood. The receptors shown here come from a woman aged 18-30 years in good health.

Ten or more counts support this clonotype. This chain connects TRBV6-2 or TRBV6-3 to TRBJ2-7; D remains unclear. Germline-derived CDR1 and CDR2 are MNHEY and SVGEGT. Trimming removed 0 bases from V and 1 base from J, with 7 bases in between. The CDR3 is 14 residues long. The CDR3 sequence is CASSYSSDSYEQYF. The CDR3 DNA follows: TGTGCCAGCAGTTACTCGTCTGATTCCTACGAGCAGTACTTC.

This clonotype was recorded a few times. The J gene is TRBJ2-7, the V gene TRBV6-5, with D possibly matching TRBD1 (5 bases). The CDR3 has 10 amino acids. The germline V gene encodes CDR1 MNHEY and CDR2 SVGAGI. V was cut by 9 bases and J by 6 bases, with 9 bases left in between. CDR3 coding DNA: TGTGCCAGATTTAGGGGCGAGCAGTACTTC. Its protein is CARFRGEQYF.

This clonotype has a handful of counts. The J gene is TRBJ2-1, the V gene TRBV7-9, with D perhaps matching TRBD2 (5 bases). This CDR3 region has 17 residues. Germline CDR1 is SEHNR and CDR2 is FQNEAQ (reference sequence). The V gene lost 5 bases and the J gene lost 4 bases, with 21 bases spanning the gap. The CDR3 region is CASSQGHSGSRYNEQFF. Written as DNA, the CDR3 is TGTGCCAGCAGCCAAGGGCACTCGGGAAGTAGGTACAATGAGCAGTTCTTC.

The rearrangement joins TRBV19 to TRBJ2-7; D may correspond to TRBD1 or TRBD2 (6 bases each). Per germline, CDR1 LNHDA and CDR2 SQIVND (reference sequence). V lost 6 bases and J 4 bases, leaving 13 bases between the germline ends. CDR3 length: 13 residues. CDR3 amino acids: CASRGGGTYEQYF. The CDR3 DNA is TGTGCCAGTAGAGGAGGGGGGACGTACGAGCAGTACTTC. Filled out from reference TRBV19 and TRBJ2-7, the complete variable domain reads DGGITQSPKYLFRKEGQNVTLSCEQNLNHDAMYWYRQDPGQGLRLIYYSQIVNDFQKGDIAEGYSVSREKKESFPLTVTSAQKNPTAFYLCASRGGGTYEQYFGPGTRLTVT.

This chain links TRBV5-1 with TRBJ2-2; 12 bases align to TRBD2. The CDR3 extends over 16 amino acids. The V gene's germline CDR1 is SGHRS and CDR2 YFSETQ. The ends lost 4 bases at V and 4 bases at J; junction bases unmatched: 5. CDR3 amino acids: CASSHSSGRATGELFF. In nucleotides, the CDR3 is TGCGCCAGCAGCCATTCTAGCGGGAGGGCCACCGGGGAGCTGTTTTTT.

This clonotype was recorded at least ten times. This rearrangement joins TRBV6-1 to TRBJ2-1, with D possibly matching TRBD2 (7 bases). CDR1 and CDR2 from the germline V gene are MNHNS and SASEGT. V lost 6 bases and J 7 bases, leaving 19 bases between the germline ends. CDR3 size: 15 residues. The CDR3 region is CASSPVGGTPNEQFF. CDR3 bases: TGTGCCAGCAGCCCAGTGGGGGGGACACCTAATGAGCAGTTCTTC.

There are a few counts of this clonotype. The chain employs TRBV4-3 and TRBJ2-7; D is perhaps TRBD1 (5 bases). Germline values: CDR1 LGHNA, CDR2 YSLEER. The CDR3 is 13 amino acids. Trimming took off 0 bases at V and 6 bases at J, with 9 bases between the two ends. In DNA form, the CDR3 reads TGCGCCAGCAGCCAAGAGGGGCGTGGCGAGCAGTACTTC. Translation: CASSQEGRGEQYF.

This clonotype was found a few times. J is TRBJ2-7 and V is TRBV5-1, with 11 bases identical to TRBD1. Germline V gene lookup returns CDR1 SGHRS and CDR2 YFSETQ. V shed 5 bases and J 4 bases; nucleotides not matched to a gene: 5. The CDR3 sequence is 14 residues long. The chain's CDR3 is CASRPGTGGYEQYF. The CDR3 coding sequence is TGCGCCAGCAGACCCGGGACAGGGGGTTACGAGCAGTACTTC.

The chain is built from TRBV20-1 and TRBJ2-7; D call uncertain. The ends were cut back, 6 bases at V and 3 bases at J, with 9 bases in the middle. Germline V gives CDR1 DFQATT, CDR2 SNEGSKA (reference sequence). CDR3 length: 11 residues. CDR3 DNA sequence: TGCAGTGCGTCGGTTTTCTACGAGCAGTACTTC. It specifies CSASVFYEQYF.

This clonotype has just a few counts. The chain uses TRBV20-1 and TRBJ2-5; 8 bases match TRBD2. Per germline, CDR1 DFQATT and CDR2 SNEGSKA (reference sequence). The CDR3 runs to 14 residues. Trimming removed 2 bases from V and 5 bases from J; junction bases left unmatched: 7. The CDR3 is CSARRLASDETQYF. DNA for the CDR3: TGCAGTGCTAGACGACTAGCGTCCGACGAGACCCAGTACTTC.

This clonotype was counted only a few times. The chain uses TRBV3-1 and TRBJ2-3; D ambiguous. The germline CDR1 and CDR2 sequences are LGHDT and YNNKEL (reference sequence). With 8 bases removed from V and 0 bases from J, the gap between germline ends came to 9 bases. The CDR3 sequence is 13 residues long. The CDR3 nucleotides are TGTGCCAGCCGGCTGGCTAGCACAGATACGCAGTATTTT. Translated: CASRLASTDTQYF.

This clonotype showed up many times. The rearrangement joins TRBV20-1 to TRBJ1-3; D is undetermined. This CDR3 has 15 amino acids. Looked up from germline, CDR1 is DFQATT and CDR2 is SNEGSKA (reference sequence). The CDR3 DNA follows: TGCGGAATGGCAGGAGGAACCAACTCTGGAAACACCATATATTTT. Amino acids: CGMAGGTNSGNTIYF.

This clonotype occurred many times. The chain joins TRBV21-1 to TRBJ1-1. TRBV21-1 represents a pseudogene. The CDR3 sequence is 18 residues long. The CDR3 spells CASSKREYSSDLDTEAFF. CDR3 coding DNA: TGTGCCAGCAGCAAACGGGAGTACAGTTCCGACTTGGACACTGAAGCTTTCTTT.

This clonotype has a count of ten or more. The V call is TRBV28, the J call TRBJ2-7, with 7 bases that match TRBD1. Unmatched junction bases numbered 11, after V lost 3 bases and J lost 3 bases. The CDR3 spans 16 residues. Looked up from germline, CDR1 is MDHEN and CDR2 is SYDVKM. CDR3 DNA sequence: TGTGCCAGCAGTTTGATCGACAGGGCAGGAGACTACGAGCAGTACTTC. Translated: CASSLIDRAGDYEQYF.

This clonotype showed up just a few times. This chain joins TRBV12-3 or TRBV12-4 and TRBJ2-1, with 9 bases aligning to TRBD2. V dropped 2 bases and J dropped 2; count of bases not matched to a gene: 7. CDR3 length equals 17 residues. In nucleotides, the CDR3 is TGTGCCAGCAGTTTAATTAGCGGGAGAGGGGCCTACAATGAGCAGTTCTTC. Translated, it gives CASSLISGRGAYNEQFF.

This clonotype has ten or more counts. The DNA of the CDR3 is TGTGCCAGCAGTGGGACAGGGCATCAGCCCCAGCATTTT. It codes for CASSGTGHQPQHF. The chain has TRBV12-3 or TRBV12-4 and TRBJ1-5; TRBD1 matches at 9 bases. V gave up 5 bases and J gave up 5 bases; unmatched junction bases: 1. CDR3 size: 13 residues.

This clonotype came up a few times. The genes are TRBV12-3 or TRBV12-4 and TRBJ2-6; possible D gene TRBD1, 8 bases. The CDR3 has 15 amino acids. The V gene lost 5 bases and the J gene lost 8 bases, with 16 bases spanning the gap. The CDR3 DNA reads TGTGCCAGCAGTCCGCTACAGGGGGGGACCAACGTCCTGACTTTC. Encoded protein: CASSPLQGGTNVLTF.

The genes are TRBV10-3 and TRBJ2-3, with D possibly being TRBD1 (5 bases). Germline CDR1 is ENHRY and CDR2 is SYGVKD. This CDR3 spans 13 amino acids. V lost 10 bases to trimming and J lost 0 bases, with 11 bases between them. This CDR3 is CASRQSSTDTQYF. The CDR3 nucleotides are TGTGCCAGCAGACAGAGTAGCACAGATACGCAGTATTTT.

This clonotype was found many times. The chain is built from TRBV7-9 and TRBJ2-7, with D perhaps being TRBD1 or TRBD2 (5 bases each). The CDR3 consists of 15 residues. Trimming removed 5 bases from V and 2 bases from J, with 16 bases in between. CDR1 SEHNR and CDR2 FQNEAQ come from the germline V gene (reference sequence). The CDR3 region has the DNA TGTGCCAGCAGCCCTAGGGACCAGCCAGCCTACGAGCAGTACTTC. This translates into CASSPRDQPAYEQYF.

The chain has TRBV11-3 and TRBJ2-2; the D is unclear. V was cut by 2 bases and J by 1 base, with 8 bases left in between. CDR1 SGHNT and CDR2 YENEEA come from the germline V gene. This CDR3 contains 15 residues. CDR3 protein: CASSLFGQNTGELFF. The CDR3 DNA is TGTGCCAGCAGCTTATTTGGGCAGAACACCGGGGAGCTGTTTTTT.

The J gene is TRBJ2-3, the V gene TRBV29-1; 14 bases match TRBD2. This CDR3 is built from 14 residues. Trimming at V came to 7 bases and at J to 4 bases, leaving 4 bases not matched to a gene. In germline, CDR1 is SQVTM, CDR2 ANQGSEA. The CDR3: CSAGLAGAADTQYF. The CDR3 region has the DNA TGCAGCGCGGGACTAGCGGGAGCAGCAGATACGCAGTATTTT.